This TCR beta chain was sequenced for a study of low-dose radiotherapy and immunotherapy resistance in tumors. This clonotype was observed at least ten times. TRAV- and TRBV-specific primers were used for first-strand cDNA, which covered alpha and beta chains. For amplifying TCRs, the PCR ran for around 20 cycles with Phusion, which was used together with a constant-region primer and the adapter on the V primers. TCRdb passed the reads through MiXCR, listing each CDR3 protein once. The sample lists 95,000 to 100,000 distinct CDR3 sequences; less than 25% were seen once. V was cut by 3 bases and J by 0 bases, with 12 bases left in between. The CDR3 contains 16 residues. Noted time point: after trial treatment. As to treatment: LDRT plus nivolumab, ipilimumab, low-dose cyclophosphamide and aspirin (RACIN trial).

The sequence came from a male donor with prostate cancer. The source was PBMCs, collected after low-dose radiotherapy plus immunotherapy. The chain carries TRBV12-3 or TRBV12-4 and TRBJ1-3; D may be TRBD1 (6 bases). The CDR3 DNA follows: TGTGCCAGCAGTTTGGGGACATCCCACTCTGGAAACACCATATATTTT. Translation: CASSLGTSHSGNTIYF.